Each of the 14 T cell receptor beta chains below was sequenced from the same sample in a study of blood T cell repertoires in COVID-19. Profiled with immunoSEQ multiplex PCR; TCRdb holds only in-frame clones, not every one. This table has about 110,000 clones, roughly 82% appearing once. The material sequenced was peripheral blood. These receptors all come from an older woman with acute or convalescent COVID-19.

The genes are TRBV18 and TRBJ1-4; unclear D gene. V was clipped by 8 bases and J by 5 bases, with 12 bases between them. The germline V gene has CDR1 KGHSH and CDR2 LQKENI. The CDR3 sequence is 13 residues long. The CDR3, as DNA: TGTGCCAGCACCCCCGGAGCGAATGAAAAACTGTTTTTT. It encodes CASTPGANEKLFF.

This clone was observed a handful of times. The CDR3 DNA reads as TGTGCCAGCTCACCACAGGGAAGCTCCTATAATTCACCCCTCCACTTT. Its protein product is CASSPQGSSYNSPLHF. J is TRBJ1-6 and V is TRBV5-5; possible D gene TRBD1, 6 bases. This CDR3 contains 16 residues. V shed 7 bases and J shed 0 bases, with 14 bases lying between them. Germline lookup yields CDR1 SGHKS and CDR2 YYEKEE (reference sequence).

The chain carries TRBV30 and TRBJ1-1, with 7 bases aligning to TRBD1. In germline, CDR1 is GTSNPN, CDR2 SVGIG (reference sequence). V shed 1 base, J shed 4 bases, and the junction held 3 bases outside the gene matches. The CDR3 totals 13 residues. CDR3 amino acids: CAWSGQGITEAFF. The DNA for the CDR3 is TGTGCCTGGAGTGGACAGGGTATCACTGAAGCTTTCTTT. Based on the CDR3 plus reference TRBV30 and TRBJ1-1, the full variable domain is SQTIHQWPATLVQPVGSPLSLECTVEGTSNPNLYWYRQAAGRGLQLLFYSVGIGQISSEVPQNLSASRPQDRQFILSSKKLLLSDSGFYLCAWSGQGITEAFFGQGTRLTVV.

The genes are TRBV7-9 and TRBJ1-2, with D perhaps matching TRBD1 (5 bases). The CDR3 covers 14 residues. V was clipped by 5 bases and J by 0 bases, with 10 bases between them. The germline V gene encodes CDR1 SEHNR and CDR2 FQNEAQ (reference sequence). For the CDR3, the DNA is TGTGCCAGCAGCGGAACGACAGCTAACTATGGCTACACCTTC. It translates to CASSGTTANYGYTF.

The chain has TRBV30 and TRBJ1-4; 7 nucleotides align to TRBD1. The CDR3 totals 15 residues. Germline loops: CDR1 GTSNPN, CDR2 SVGIG (reference sequence). V was clipped by 6 bases and J by 3 bases; unmatched bases: 10. The CDR3 DNA reads TGTGCCTGCCTAGGAGGGGGCGCGGCTAATGAAAAACTGTTTTTT. Translated, it gives CACLGGGAANEKLFF.

The chain couples TRBV7-9 to TRBJ1-6; D unclear. From germline, CDR1 is SEHNR and CDR2 FQNEAQ (reference sequence). The V gene lost 5 bases and the J gene lost 7 bases, with 6 bases spanning the gap. This CDR3 region has 12 residues. Written as DNA, the CDR3 is TGTGCCAGCAGCGTCAGGAATTCACCCCTCCACTTT. Its protein product is CASSVRNSPLHF.

This clone was seen a few times. The sample contains more than one DNA sequence encoding this CDR3. As DNA, the CDR3 is TGTGCCAGCAGTCCCTACAGGGGTGCGAATGAAAAACTGTTTTTT. It is translated as CASSPYRGANEKLFF. The chain uses TRBV28 and TRBJ1-4; 7 bases align to TRBD1. The CDR3 consists of 15 residues. In germline, CDR1 is MDHEN, CDR2 SYDVKM. Losses at the gene ends were 5 bases for V and 5 bases for J; bases not matched to a gene: 8.

This chain connects TRBV7-3 to TRBJ2-5, with 9 bases matching TRBD2. The CDR3 is 16 amino acids. Per the germline V gene, CDR1 is SGHTA and CDR2 is FQGTGA. Unmatched junction bases numbered 7, after V lost 1 base and J lost 4 bases. CDR3 sequence: CASSLRPGLAGETQYF. The CDR3 DNA follows: TGTGCCAGCAGCTTAAGGCCGGGACTAGCTGGAGAGACCCAGTACTTC. The full variable domain, with the rest looked up from reference TRBV7-3 and TRBJ2-5, is GAGVSQTPSNKVTEKGKYVELRCDPISGHTALYWYRQSLGQGPEFLIYFQGTGAADDSGLPNDRFFAVRPEGSVSTLKIQRTERGDSAVYLCASSLRPGLAGETQYFGPGTRLLVL.

This clone was found a few times. The chain's CDR3 is CSVGSGQRNTEAFF. CDR3 coding DNA: TGCAGCGTTGGCTCTGGACAGCGCAACACTGAAGCTTTCTTT. J is TRBJ1-1 and V is TRBV29-1, with D possibly being TRBD1 (6 bases). The CDR3 is made up of 14 amino acids. Trimming took 4 bases from V and 2 from J, leaving 14 bases between them. Germline V CDR1 and CDR2: SQVTM, ANQGSEA.

The CDR3 here is CASSPGTGLYGYTF. The CDR3 DNA reads TGTGCCAGCAGCCCCGGGACAGGACTCTATGGCTACACCTTC. V is TRBV11-1 and J is TRBJ1-2; 8 bases agree with TRBD1. The CDR3 runs to 14 residues. From germline, CDR1 is SGHAT and CDR2 FQDESV (reference sequence). The ends lost 5 bases at V and 4 bases at J; junction bases unmatched: 6.

J is TRBJ1-2 and V is TRBV6-5, with D tentatively TRBD1 (6 bases). This CDR3 is built from 14 residues. V was shortened by 7 bases and J by 0 bases, with 12 bases between the two germline ends. CDR1 is MNHEY and CDR2 is SVGAGI in the germline V gene. The DNA for the CDR3 is TGTGCCAGCACAACAGGGACAACTAACTATGGCTACACCTTC. This gives the protein CASTTGTTNYGYTF.

V gene TRBV7-9 combines with J gene TRBJ1-2, with TRBD1 matching over 11 bases. The germline V gene encodes CDR1 SEHNR and CDR2 FQNEAQ (reference sequence). The CDR3 sequence is 15 residues long. The J segment lost 9 bases and the V segment lost 4 bases, leaving 10 bases of the junction unmatched. The CDR3 is CASSSGQGADGSYTF. CDR3 sequence (DNA): TGTGCCAGCAGCTCCGGACAGGGGGCGGATGGGAGCTACACCTTC.

The chain recombines TRBV10-3 with TRBJ1-2, with TRBD1 identical over 7 bases. After removal of 9 bases from V and 4 bases from J, the junction contained 17 bases not matched to a gene. The CDR3 is 16 amino acids. CDR1 and CDR2 from the germline V gene are ENHRY and SYGVKD. CDR3 region: CAILSLRDSSRYGYTF. CDR3 nucleotide sequence: TGTGCCATACTTTCCCTTCGGGACAGTTCTCGCTATGGCTACACCTTC.

The V and J genes are TRBV2 and TRBJ1-5; maybe TRBD1 (5 bases). The germline V gene has CDR1 SNHLY and CDR2 FYNNEI. Trimming left V 7 bases short and J 4 bases short, with 17 bases between. The CDR3 runs 15 residues. CDR3 region: CASNPGGGSNQPQHF. DNA of the CDR3: TGTGCCAGCAATCCGGGGGGGGGTTCTAATCAGCCCCAGCATTTT.